These 28 T cell receptor beta chains share one sample of origin, sequenced in a study of CD8+CD57+ T cells in acquired aplastic anemia. TCR beta VDJ and CDR3 profiles were obtained from a genomic DNA template. Each CDR3 protein is one row after TCRdb ran MiXCR on the reads. The sample has about 290,000 distinct CDR3 sequences; 50% to 65% are singletons. Sequencing involved patients with CD8+CD57+ cell expansion previously shown by flow cytometry. What was sequenced was sorted CD4+, CD8+, or CD8+CD57+ T cells (not recorded which) from PBMCs. The receptors here all came from a human donor with aplastic anemia.

The chain employs TRBV20-1 and TRBJ1-1; D ambiguous. Germline V gene sequence: CDR1 DFQATT, CDR2 SNEGSKA (reference sequence). The length of the CDR3 is 10 residues. V was cut by 5 bases and J by 5 bases, with 6 bases left in between. The CDR3 sequence is CSAGVTEAFF. In DNA, the CDR3 is TGCAGTGCTGGAGTGACTGAAGCTTTCTTT.

Remarks on this clonotype: An end of the junction differs from the germline gene, which may be a read error. The chain couples TRBV7-2 to TRBJ2-5; D might be TRBD1 (6 bases). The CDR3 spans 14 residues. Per germline, CDR1 SGHTA and CDR2 FQGNSA. CDR3 in DNA: TGTGCCAGCAGCATAGGACAGAGTCAAGAGACCAAGTACTTC. Amino acid sequence: CASSIGQSQETKYF. Together with reference TRBV7-2 and TRBJ2-5, the CDR3 gives the full variable domain: GAGVSQSPSNKVTEKGKDVELRCDPISGHTALYWYRQSLGQGLEFLIYFQGNSAPDKSGLPSDRFSAERTGGSVSTLTIQRTQQEDSAVYLCASSIGQSQETKYFGPGTRLLVL.

As to this clonotype: The junction differs from germline at one of its ends, possibly a read error. CDR3: CASSYGEWETQYF. CDR3 DNA sequence: TGTGCCAGCAGTTACGGGGAGTGGGAGACCCAGTACTTC. The chain carries TRBV10-3 and TRBJ2-5, with a tentative D call TRBD2 (5 bases). CDR1 ENHRY and CDR2 SYGVKD come from the germline V gene. This CDR3 comprises 13 residues.

This sequence joins TRBV7-3 and TRBJ2-7; TRBD2 might be the D (6 bases). V lost 5 bases and J lost 6, with 14 bases in between. Germline loops: CDR1 SGHTA, CDR2 FQGTGA. The CDR3 loop spans 13 amino acids. This chain's CDR3 is CASSQGRGIEQYF. CDR3 DNA sequence: TGTGCCAGCAGCCAAGGGCGGGGTATCGAGCAGTACTTC. Full variable domain (rest looked up from reference TRBV7-3 and TRBJ2-7): GAGVSQTPSNKVTEKGKYVELRCDPISGHTALYWYRQSLGQGPEFLIYFQGTGAADDSGLPNDRFFAVRPEGSVSTLKIQRTERGDSAVYLCASSQGRGIEQYFGPGTRLTVT.

This clonotype was counted a few times. Just one base apart from a much larger clone, this may be a read error. The chain has TRBV10-3 and TRBJ1-1; 7 positions match TRBD1. After removal of 10 bases from V and 0 bases from J, the junction contained 2 bases not matched to a gene. Looked up from germline, CDR1 is ENHRY and CDR2 is SYGVKD. CDR3 length: 12 residues. In DNA form, the CDR3 reads TGTGCCACCGGGACAGTGAACACTGAAGCTTTCTTT. Protein: CATGTVNTEAFF.

This clonotype was picked up a small number of times. The chain links TRBV24-1 to TRBJ1-5; a weak D match, TRBD1 (6 bases). Trimming removed 9 bases at V and 0 bases at J, with 14 bases between. Germline CDR1 KGHDR, CDR2 SFDVKD. The CDR3 length is 15 residues. CDR3 amino acids: CATLEDSHSNQPQHF. The CDR3 DNA reads as TGTGCCACCCTAGAGGACAGCCATAGCAATCAGCCCCAGCATTTT.

The gene calls are TRBV10-3 and TRBJ2-1; TRBD2 matches at 8 bases. J lost 6 bases, V lost 2 bases, and 0 bases had no gene match. This CDR3 is built from 13 residues. Germline V gene lookup returns CDR1 ENHRY and CDR2 SYGVKD. This chain's CDR3 is CAISERGGNEQFF. For the CDR3, the DNA is TGTGCCATCAGTGAGCGGGGGGGCAATGAGCAGTTCTTC.

This clonotype was counted ten times or more. This chain connects TRBV9 to TRBJ2-7; no clear D gene. Between the trimmed V and J ends, which lost 4 bases and 5 bases, there was a span of 16 bases. The CDR3 loop spans 14 amino acids. From germline, CDR1 is SGDLS and CDR2 YYNGEE. The CDR3 sequence is CASSPDLKGHEQYF. As DNA, the CDR3 is TGTGCCAGCAGCCCGGACCTAAAAGGCCACGAGCAGTACTTC.

The chain couples TRBV6-1 to TRBJ1-6, with no clear D. The CDR3 is 15 amino acids. V was shortened by 7 bases and J by 10 bases, with 20 bases between the two germline ends. In germline, CDR1 is MNHNS, CDR2 SASEGT. The CDR3 nucleotides are TGTGCCAGCACCGAAGAGGGAGGGAGATTCTCACCCCTCCACTTT. Amino acids: CASTEEGGRFSPLHF.

To note about this clonotype: Relative to the germline gene, one junction end is altered; a read error may explain this. The V gene is TRBV9, the J gene TRBJ1-1; D unclear. CDR3 size: 14 residues. Germline values: CDR1 SGDLS, CDR2 YYNGEE. The CDR3 DNA reads as TGTGCCAGCAGTGTAACAGCCTTGAACACTGAAACTTTCTTT. Its protein product is CASSVTALNTETFF.

V gene TRBV24-1 combines with J gene TRBJ2-1; D remains ambiguous. CDR3 length: 14 amino acids. V shed 3 bases and J shed 5 bases, with 10 bases lying between them. Germline-derived CDR1 and CDR2 are KGHDR and SFDVKD. CDR3 sequence (DNA): TGTGCCACCAGTGATCCCGACGGTAACAATGAGCAGTTCTTC. Translating it yields CATSDPDGNNEQFF.

This chain joins TRBV20-1 and TRBJ2-1; 11 bases align to TRBD1. V trimming: 3 bases; J trimming: 6 bases; junction bases outside the gene matches: 4. This CDR3 region has 14 residues. From germline, CDR1 is DFQATT and CDR2 SNEGSKA (reference sequence). The CDR3 DNA sequence: TGCAGTGCTAGGAGGACAGGGGGCAGCAATGAGCAGTTCTTC. Translated, it gives CSARRTGGSNEQFF.

This clonotype occurred a few times. The chain is built from TRBV15 and TRBJ2-7; D ambiguous. CDR1 is LNHNV, CDR2 YYDKDF, per germline (reference sequence). This CDR3 is built from 11 residues. V was cut by 7 bases and J by 7 bases, with 11 bases left in between. The CDR3 DNA reads TGTGCCACCATAGGGATACGGGAGCAGTACTTC. It specifies CATIGIREQYF.

As to this clonotype: Relative to the germline gene, one junction end is altered; a read error may explain this. This rearrangement joins TRBV10-3 to TRBJ1-5; D is perhaps TRBD1 (5 bases). Germline V gene lookup returns CDR1 ENHRY and CDR2 SYGVKD. The CDR3 loop spans 16 amino acids. This chain's CDR3 is CVISESWGSGNQPQHF. The CDR3 DNA follows: TGTGTCATCAGTGAGTCTTGGGGGTCAGGGAATCAGCCCCAGCATTTT.

The chain recombines TRBV19 with TRBJ1-3; a weak D match, TRBD1 (6 bases). V gave up 0 bases and J gave up 0 bases, with 12 bases separating them. The germline V gene encodes CDR1 LNHDA and CDR2 SQIVND (reference sequence). The CDR3 sequence is 17 residues long. CDR3 DNA sequence: TGTGCCAGTAGTATAGAGGGGACAAGCTTCTCTGGAAACACCATATATTTT. Translated: CASSIEGTSFSGNTIYF.

The chain uses TRBV11-2 and TRBJ1-3, with D unclear. Trimming cost V 0 bases and J 4 bases, with 13 bases left between them. The germline CDR1 and CDR2 sequences are SGHAT and FQNNGV. The CDR3 sequence is 16 residues long. CDR3 coding DNA: TGTGCCAGCAGCTTAGAGAGGGCACTGCGGGGAAACACCATATATTTT. Translating gives CASSLERALRGNTIYF.

Turning to this clonotype: Being one base from a much bigger clone, this may be a read error. This chain connects TRBV9 to TRBJ2-5; D uncertain. The germline V and J ends were trimmed by 8 bases and 4 bases, with 12 bases remaining between them. CDR3 length: 12 residues. Germline values: CDR1 SGDLS, CDR2 YYNGEE. DNA of the CDR3: TGTGCCAGAGATCCCTCCGGAGAGACCCAGTACTTC. Its translation is CARDPSGETQYF. Full variable domain (rest looked up from reference TRBV9 and TRBJ2-5): DSGVTQTPKHLITATGQRVTLRCSPRSGDLSVYWYQQSLDQGLQFLIQYYNGEERAKGNILERFSAQQFPDLHSELNLSSLELGDSALYFCARDPSGETQYFGPGTRLLVL.

This clonotype was detected a few times. This chain links TRBV5-6 with TRBJ1-2, with TRBD1 matching over 9 bases. This CDR3 has 14 amino acids. Germline CDR1 is SGHDT and CDR2 is YYEEEE. Trimming removed 4 bases from V and 7 bases from J; junction bases left unmatched: 8. The CDR3 reads CASSAIQGAGGYTF. The CDR3 nucleotides are TGTGCCAGCAGCGCGATACAGGGGGCCGGTGGCTACACCTTC.

CDR3 loop: CASSGALRRETDTQYF. For the CDR3, the DNA is TGTGCCAGCAGTGGGGCCCTCAGGAGGGAGACAGATACGCAGTATTTT. This sequence joins TRBV2 and TRBJ2-3; D may be TRBD2 (6 bases). Trimming stripped 4 bases from V and 3 bases from J, with 17 bases between. Germline V gene data show CDR1 as SNHLY and CDR2 as FYNNEI. This CDR3 region has 16 residues.

There are many counts of this clonotype. J is TRBJ1-6 and V is TRBV10-1; D is uncertain. Germline V gene data show CDR1 as WNHNN and CDR2 as SYGVQD (reference sequence). Trimming pared 7 bases from V and 6 bases from J, leaving 13 bases between. The CDR3 covers 14 residues. Written as DNA, the CDR3 is TGCGCCAGCACTTTTCGTCCGGGTAATTCACCCCTCCACTTT. Translation gives CASTFRPGNSPLHF.

This clonotype was counted many times. This chain joins TRBV19 and TRBJ2-6; D may be TRBD2 (5 bases). The V end was cut by 7 bases, the J end by 2 bases, with 12 bases between. CDR3 length: 15 residues. CDR1 LNHDA and CDR2 SQIVND come from the germline V gene (reference sequence). CDR3 in amino acids: CASIGSGAGANVLTF. In DNA form, the CDR3 reads TGTGCCAGTATCGGCAGCGGCGCTGGGGCCAACGTCCTGACTTTC.

The gene calls are TRBV7-9 and TRBJ2-1, with 10 nucleotides matching TRBD1. Germline V gene data show CDR1 as SEHNR and CDR2 as FQNEAQ (reference sequence). This CDR3 contains 15 residues. Trimming took 5 bases from V and 5 from J; bases not matched to a gene: 6. Here the CDR3 DNA reads TGTGCCAGCAGCAAACGGACAGGGGGTAACAATGAGCAGTTCTTC. The encoded protein is CASSKRTGGNNEQFF.

CDR3 sequence: CASSRNNQPQHF. In DNA, the CDR3 is TGTGCCAGCTCAAGGAACAATCAGCCCCAGCATTTT. This chain joins TRBV19 and TRBJ1-5, with D uncertain. The CDR3 totals 12 residues. V was pared by 9 bases and J by 3 bases, with 9 bases between. In germline, CDR1 is LNHDA, CDR2 SQIVND (reference sequence).

The genes are TRBV2 and TRBJ1-5; 9 bases fit TRBD1. Per the germline V gene, CDR1 is SNHLY and CDR2 is FYNNEI. Trimming at V came to 4 bases and at J to 5 bases, leaving 3 bases not matched to a gene. This CDR3 is 14 amino acids long. CDR3 in amino acids: CASSATGGHQPQHF. Written as DNA, the CDR3 is TGTGCCAGCAGTGCGACAGGGGGGCATCAGCCCCAGCATTTT.

This clonotype appeared once. An end of the junction does not agree with germline; a read error may underlie this. The chain carries TRBV10-3 and TRBJ2-7; 9 nucleotides line up with TRBD1. The CDR3 has 15 amino acids. Looked up from germline, CDR1 is ENHRY and CDR2 is SYGVKD. Here the CDR3 DNA reads TGTGCCATCAGGGGGGGACAGGGCGAGTCCTGCGAGCAGTACTTC. Amino acid sequence: CAIRGGQGESCEQYF.

The V and J genes are TRBV29-1 and TRBJ2-3; the D is unclear. CDR1 and CDR2 (germline): SQVTM, ANQGSEA. V dropped 3 bases and J dropped 0 bases, with 10 bases sitting between them. The CDR3 loop spans 14 amino acids. The CDR3 DNA follows: TGCAGCGTTGAGGCAGGCGCTAGCACAGATACGCAGTATTTT. Its translation: CSVEAGASTDTQYF.

V and J are TRBV3-1 and TRBJ2-5, with D hard to call. The CDR3 has 11 amino acids. CDR1 LGHDT and CDR2 YNNKEL come from the germline V gene (reference sequence). V was cut by 8 bases and J by 2 bases, with 6 bases left in between. The CDR3 reads CASANQETQYF. CDR3 in DNA: TGTGCCAGCGCGAATCAAGAGACCCAGTACTTC.

The chain has TRBV9 and TRBJ1-6; unclear D gene. V was trimmed by 0 bases and J by 0 bases, leaving 4 bases between them. This CDR3 comprises 15 residues. Germline CDR1 is SGDLS and CDR2 is YYNGEE. The CDR3 loop reads CASSVGVSYNSPLHF. The CDR3 bases are TGTGCCAGCAGCGTAGGAGTCTCCTATAATTCACCCCTCCACTTT.